This T cell receptor (beta chain) was sequenced in a study of tumor and adjacent non-tumor tissue in lung cancer. Overall study findings and caveats: Patients with more diverse tumor TCRs had worse survival.

The germline V and J ends were trimmed by 11 bases and 5 bases, with 21 bases remaining between them. Per germline, CDR1 SGHTA and CDR2 FQGTGA. The CDR3 has 15 residues. A modified ARM-PCR protocol with three rounds of nested PCR amplified TCRbeta. MiXCR, run by TCRdb on the multiplex PCR reads, gives a single entry per CDR3 protein. The data show fewer than 150,000 distinct CDR3 sequences, with around 60% seen just once and roughly 18% held by the top ten. This sample's RNA came from whole unsorted tissue. To note about this clonotype: Its antigen is unknown.

Sequenced material: lung tumor tissue. The rearrangement links TRBV7-3 to TRBJ2-2; TRBD1 might be the D (6 bases). This TCR was sampled from a man aged 60-69 years with small cell lung cancer. The CDR3 nucleotides are TGTGCCTGCGGCGCCCTGGACAGCCCTACCGGGGAGCTGTTTTTT. Translating gives CACGALDSPTGELFF.